This TCR beta chain emerged from a study of CD8 T cells in Susac syndrome. A quantity of about 0.45 to 1 ug RNA underwent reverse transcription using random hexamers. The CDR3 of TCR beta was amplified by immunoSEQ multiplex PCR across 54 Vbeta and 13 Jbeta. TCRdb recomputed calls from the immunoSEQ multiplex PCR reads with MiXCR, one row per CDR3 protein. The data show 70,000 to 85,000 distinct CDR3 sequences, 96% seen once. There are 15 residues in the CDR3. The chain links TRBV1 to TRBJ2-3. TRBV1 is reported as a pseudogene. This sequence originates from a human donor with Susac syndrome. Sequencing used CD8+ T cells from PBMCs. The CDR3 loop reads CTSTRGGICTDTQYF. DNA of the CDR3: TGCACCAGCACCCGGGGTGGGATTTGTACAGATACGCAGTATTTT.